The table lists the clone carrying this TCR beta chain with a few counts. Its antigen is still unknown. Germline values: CDR1 SGHTA, CDR2 FQGNSA. Trimming took 5 bases from V and 4 from J, leaving 8 bases between them. The CDR3 runs to 12 residues. Each CDR3 protein gets one entry after TCRdb re-called the 5' RACE reads with MiXCR. The top ten hold roughly 2.6% of the sample, which has about 130,000 distinct CDR3 sequences, under 8.5% seen once. These data come from a study of T cells after yellow fever vaccination. Study-wide results and limits: A small proportion of clonotypes was detected in both the CD4 and CD8 compartments. At under 97% for CD4 and over 80% for CD8, most primary-vaccination clones showed up again after the booster.

Sequences were derived from CD4+ T cells sorted from PBMCs, sampled approximately 11 days after the first yellow fever vaccination. The chain recombines TRBV7-2 with TRBJ1-1, with D hard to call. This TCR derives from a man aged 18 to 35 who received the YFV17D yellow fever vaccine. In DNA form, the CDR3 reads TGTGCCAGCAGCCACGATGCCACTGAAGCTTTCTTT. It translates to CASSHDATEAFF. Using reference TRBV7-2 and TRBJ1-1 for the parts outside the CDR3, the full variable domain is GAGVSQSPSNKVTEKGKDVELRCDPISGHTALYWYRQSLGQGLEFLIYFQGNSAPDKSGLPSDRFSAERTGGSVSTLTIQRTQQEDSAVYLCASSHDATEAFFGQGTRLTVV.